This T cell receptor beta chain emerged from a study of regulatory T cells in long-lasting Graves disease. At the level of the study: Newly diagnosed Graves' patients had under 3 months of antithyroid drugs.

In regard to this clonotype: Its antigen is unidentified.

Overall study findings and caveats: Persistent disease was associated with favored TRBV28 usage and with favored use of TRBJ1-2 and TRBJ2-5.

The CDR3 is 13 amino acids. Germline CDR1 SGHVS, CDR2 FQNEAQ. Trimming cost V 4 bases and J 0 bases, with 6 bases left between them. Regarding time point: newly diagnosed GD, antithyroid drugs for less than 3 months. RNA extracted from PBMCs served as the sequencing template. TCR beta libraries were built with iRepertoire HTBI primers and Arm-PCR of CDR3 regions. TCRdb reprocessed the multiplex PCR reads via MiXCR and lists one record per CDR3 protein. The repertoire holds fewer than 400,000 distinct CDR3 sequences, about 18% seen once, with approximately 35% in the top ten. This clonotype originated in a female donor with Graves disease. The genes are TRBV7-8 and TRBJ1-1; D call uncertain. The specimen comprised peripheral blood mononuclear cells (PBMCs), sampled at new diagnosis, from a patient treated with antithyroid drugs. As DNA, the CDR3 is TGTGCCAGCAGCTCACGACTGAACACTGAAGCTTTCTTT. The encoded protein is CASSSRLNTEAFF.